This entry features one T cell receptor beta chain sequence. Other DNA sequences within the sample encode an identical CDR3. The CDR3 covers 13 residues. V lost 1 base and J 6 bases, leaving 7 bases between the germline ends. Germline CDR1 is MDHEN and CDR2 is SYDVKM. The protocol was immunoSEQ multiplex PCR, while the TCRdb copy is restricted to in-frame clones and leaves out a portion. In the table there are about 590,000 clones, around 95% of which are singletons. CD45RO-negative, CCR7-selected cells formed the naive CD8 fraction, which excluded terminally differentiated effector memory CD45RA+ cells. This entry belongs to a study of shared clonotypes between healthy human individuals.

The source material was naive CD8+ T cells sorted from blood. The rearrangement links TRBV28 to TRBJ1-5; D gene uncertain. The clonotype originates from a woman in her 30s in good health. This CDR3 is CASSLLAGQPQHF. In nucleotides, the CDR3 is TGTGCCAGCAGTTTATTGGCAGGTCAGCCCCAGCATTTT.